This TCR beta chain was observed in a study of shared clonotypes between healthy human individuals. The study, taken as a whole, reports: Clonotype sharing among donors was thought likely to change with sequencing depth.

At a deep level, the assay was run. The method was immunoSEQ multiplex PCR; TCRdb's version includes in-frame clones alone and lacks a portion of them. The sample consists of more than 550,000 clones, about 91% of them appearing once. The CDR3 has 15 amino acids. Looked up from germline, CDR1 is SGHKS and CDR2 is YYEKEE (reference sequence). Deletions cut 6 bases from V and 2 bases from J, with 17 bases between. As for this clone: The antigen remains undetermined.

In the naive CD8 group, cells lacked CD45RO and were positively selected for CCR7, so terminally differentiated effector memory CD45RA+ cells were left out. HIV-negative, healthy adults without recent acute infections or vaccinations were the donors. The source is a man aged 25-40 years in good health. Sequences were obtained from naive CD8+ T cells sorted from blood. The J gene is TRBJ2-5, the V gene TRBV5-5; D might be TRBD2 (5 bases). The CDR3 sequence: CASTQWERGQETQYF. CDR3 nucleotides: TGTGCCAGCACCCAGTGGGAGAGAGGGCAAGAGACCCAGTACTTC.